This TCR beta chain was recorded in a study of cytomegalovirus exposure and HLA in healthy donors. Per the germline V gene, CDR1 is SQVTM and CDR2 is ANQGSEA. The CDR3 has 13 residues. The V end lost 8 bases, the J end lost 2 bases, and 13 bases lay between the germline ends. General study findings and limits: With high specificity and sensitivity, the classifier reportedly diagnosed cytomegalovirus status. Specific recognition of CMV antigens was confirmed in vitro for three chains (all CMV-associated). The tendency of first-cohort TCR clusters to co-occur in the 120 or so validation repertoires emerged from a later analysis. Altogether, 160 or so TCR beta chains were recorded as cytomegalovirus-associated.

TCRdb's copy holds only in-frame clones and misses some; the assay was immunoSEQ multiplex PCR. The sample carries 200,000 or so clones, more than 65% recorded once. Comments on this clone: Its antigen is currently unknown.

The source is a woman under 40 in good health and CMV-seropositive. The rearrangement links TRBV29-1 to TRBJ2-1; D not certain. The specimen sequenced was PBMCs. This CDR3 reads CSFSRSAYNEQFF. Written as DNA, the CDR3 is TGCAGCTTCTCCCGTAGTGCCTACAATGAGCAGTTCTTC.